The 2 T cell receptor beta chains listed next were all sequenced from one sample in a study of shared clonotypes between healthy human individuals. Libraries were prepared by immunoSEQ multiplex PCR; TCRdb keeps only in-frame clonotypes and omits some of them. The sample has some 2.3 million clones; about 92% are singletons. The sequenced sample was naive CD4+ T cells from PBMCs. The subset: CD45RA+ positively selected. The source is a man aged 18 to 35 in good health. Some clones in this sample may be carry-over from other donors' samples.

The CDR3 protein is CASRKPGQGQYKNEKLFF. CDR3 DNA: TGTGCCAGCAGAAAACCGGGACAGGGACAGTATAAGAATGAAAAACTGTTTTTT. V and J are TRBV2 and TRBJ1-4; the match to TRBD1 covers 9 bases. Germline CDR1 is SNHLY and CDR2 is FYNNEI. With 6 bases clipped from V and 5 bases from J, the junction kept 16 bases outside the gene matches. CDR3 size: 18 residues.

The chain employs TRBV27 and TRBJ2-5, with D uncertain. The germline V gene has CDR1 MNHEY and CDR2 SMNVEV (reference sequence). V lost 1 base and J 5 bases, leaving 17 bases between the germline ends. This CDR3 is 16 amino acids long. Here the CDR3 reads CASSLLARLPRETQYF. The CDR3 DNA follows: TGTGCCAGCAGTTTATTGGCCAGGTTACCCCGGGAGACCCAGTACTTC.